What follows is one T cell receptor (beta chain) and its context. PCR was performed using 60 Vbeta and 13 Jbeta primers. Measured with immunoSEQ multiplex PCR; TCRdb has only the in-frame clones, and not every one. Altogether 130,000 to 150,000 clones are present, 79% being singletons, with the ten largest covering 6.5% to 8%. The entry originates in a study of cytomegalovirus exposure and HLA in healthy donors. Nominal health characterized the donors when sampled, though unrecorded immune exposures were likely. Between the trimmed V and J ends, which lost 0 bases and 2 bases, there was a span of 11 bases. Looked up from germline, CDR1 is SGDLS and CDR2 is YYNGEE. The CDR3 is 15 amino acids.

The material sequenced was PBMCs. The chain has TRBV9 and TRBJ2-5; D is uncertain. The origin of this receptor is a woman between 40 and 50 years old in good health and CMV-seropositive. CDR3 sequence: CASSVGLADQETQYF. In DNA form, the CDR3 reads TGTGCCAGCAGCGTAGGTTTGGCAGATCAAGAGACCCAGTACTTC.